This TCR beta chain was profiled in a study of shared clonotypes between healthy human individuals (dated by TCRdb to 2018 to 2021). A note on the overall study: Three men and two women, aged 18 to 49 years, made up the cohort. Blood TCR repertoires of several healthy adults were deeply sequenced to estimate repertoire size and the extent of clonotype sharing between individuals. To increase sequencing depth and limit assay-specific biases, TCR repertoire library preparation and sequencing were carried out by different laboratories using diverse techniques. Leukapheresis yielded between about 0.94 and 8.9 billion PBMCs per donor. For each donor, three plates each were used for CD4 naive and CD4 memory, two plates were used for CD8 naive, and one plate was used for CD8 memory. Points the paper makes about the study in general: Only blood was sampled, and tissue TCR repertoires likely differ from those in blood. Pairwise subsampling led to the expectation that sequencing depth would affect the degree of clonotype sharing among donors. Even with the large sequencing depth, rarefaction of the sorted-subset datasets indicated that sequencing was incomplete. Higher generation probabilities were observed for clonotypes shared by all four sorted-subset donors than for non-shared clonotypes. Around 5% of naive CD4, 3.5% of naive CD8, 2.3% of memory CD4, and less than 0.45% of memory CD8 clonotypes were shared across several donors. Naive subsets generally had larger estimated clonotype richness than memory subsets did. Because the study included only a small number of donors, the genetic and exposure-history diversity represented was limited.

CDR1 and CDR2, looked up from the germline V gene, are MNHEY and SVGAGI. From the cysteine up to the phenylalanine, the CDR3 has a length of 14 residues. Only CDR3 DNA remains: 42 bases, in frame from the first base. V ends up 6 bases short and J 7 bases short, with an unmatched junction base count of 11. In regard to this clone: What this receptor recognizes is not known. No base-level quality is on record; no much larger clone is a single base apart.

TCR CDR3 regions were amplified from genomic DNA by multiplex PCR using the deep immunoSEQ assay. Genomic DNA extracted from each cell subset was distributed evenly over all wells of several immunoSEQ 96-well plates, and each plate served as one replicate. For sorted subsets, each replicate PCR was loaded with roughly 200 ng genomic DNA, equivalent to about 30,000 T cell genomes. Purified libraries were measured with a Qubit 3.0 fluorometer, size-checked on a Bioanalyzer 2100, and measured again with the KAPA Library Quantification kit. A separate single-read 150-cycle Illumina NextSeq 550 flow cell was used to sequence each immunoSEQ 96-well plate. As for the original processing: Because the immunoSEQ output held only junctional sequences and lacked quality scores, the filtering could not match the filtering applied to full-length reads. Sequences were annotated with PyIR, a Python wrapper for IgBLAST v1.9, using IMGT germline references to assign V/J genes and CDR3. Reads with weak V/J assignments (E-value above 1e-6), missing CDR3, stop codons, out-of-frame junctions, or ambiguous translated residues were removed. V3J clonotypes were defined as sequences sharing the same inferred V gene, J gene, and CDR3 amino acid sequence. The percentage overlap between two repertoires was calculated by dividing the number of shared unique clonotypes by the size of the smaller repertoire. Richness of each repertoire was evaluated using RTK rarefaction, the Chao1 estimator, and Recon v2.1 estimates of unobserved clonotypes. OLGA was used to compute generation probabilities for all TCRbeta clonotypes that the gDNA method yielded from several donors. This immuneACCESS table, as held by TCRdb, lists in-frame sequences with V and J called but not all clones. Of the missing ones, under half trace to an unresolved V gene in checked studies; the others have no known cause. Clone size and V and J calls were adopted from that table, with D and trimming inferred from the DNA. The sample has some 1,100,000 clones on record, about 84% of them singletons. The ten largest clones take up 0.4% to 0.55% of the sample.

Donors were healthy HIV-negative adults with no recently reported acute infections or vaccinations. Every donor was a Caucasian adult living in Nashville, Tennessee, USA. CD4+ T cells were enriched by magnetic negative selection, after which naive cells were positively selected on CD45RA and the negative fraction was taken as the memory subset. Blood was collected by leukapheresis, and PBMCs were isolated by Ficoll-Histopaque density gradient centrifugation and then cryopreserved in liquid nitrogen vapor phase. Purity and quantity of every magnetically sorted T cell population were checked by analytical flow cytometry. Genomic DNA was isolated from each sorted fraction and quantified by UV absorbance on a Nanodrop 2000c.

The chain uses TRBV6-5 and TRBJ1-2, with 7 junctional bases fitting TRBD1. The TCR comes from a man aged 18 to 29 in good health. Some clones in this sample may be carry-over from other donors' samples. Material for sequencing was memory CD4+ T cells from PBMCs. This sample's cell subset or site label indicates: CD45RA-negative fraction. The CDR3 reads CASSRDSQRGGYTF. The DNA reads TGTGCCAGCAGCCGGGACAGCCAGAGGGGTGGCTACACCTTC.